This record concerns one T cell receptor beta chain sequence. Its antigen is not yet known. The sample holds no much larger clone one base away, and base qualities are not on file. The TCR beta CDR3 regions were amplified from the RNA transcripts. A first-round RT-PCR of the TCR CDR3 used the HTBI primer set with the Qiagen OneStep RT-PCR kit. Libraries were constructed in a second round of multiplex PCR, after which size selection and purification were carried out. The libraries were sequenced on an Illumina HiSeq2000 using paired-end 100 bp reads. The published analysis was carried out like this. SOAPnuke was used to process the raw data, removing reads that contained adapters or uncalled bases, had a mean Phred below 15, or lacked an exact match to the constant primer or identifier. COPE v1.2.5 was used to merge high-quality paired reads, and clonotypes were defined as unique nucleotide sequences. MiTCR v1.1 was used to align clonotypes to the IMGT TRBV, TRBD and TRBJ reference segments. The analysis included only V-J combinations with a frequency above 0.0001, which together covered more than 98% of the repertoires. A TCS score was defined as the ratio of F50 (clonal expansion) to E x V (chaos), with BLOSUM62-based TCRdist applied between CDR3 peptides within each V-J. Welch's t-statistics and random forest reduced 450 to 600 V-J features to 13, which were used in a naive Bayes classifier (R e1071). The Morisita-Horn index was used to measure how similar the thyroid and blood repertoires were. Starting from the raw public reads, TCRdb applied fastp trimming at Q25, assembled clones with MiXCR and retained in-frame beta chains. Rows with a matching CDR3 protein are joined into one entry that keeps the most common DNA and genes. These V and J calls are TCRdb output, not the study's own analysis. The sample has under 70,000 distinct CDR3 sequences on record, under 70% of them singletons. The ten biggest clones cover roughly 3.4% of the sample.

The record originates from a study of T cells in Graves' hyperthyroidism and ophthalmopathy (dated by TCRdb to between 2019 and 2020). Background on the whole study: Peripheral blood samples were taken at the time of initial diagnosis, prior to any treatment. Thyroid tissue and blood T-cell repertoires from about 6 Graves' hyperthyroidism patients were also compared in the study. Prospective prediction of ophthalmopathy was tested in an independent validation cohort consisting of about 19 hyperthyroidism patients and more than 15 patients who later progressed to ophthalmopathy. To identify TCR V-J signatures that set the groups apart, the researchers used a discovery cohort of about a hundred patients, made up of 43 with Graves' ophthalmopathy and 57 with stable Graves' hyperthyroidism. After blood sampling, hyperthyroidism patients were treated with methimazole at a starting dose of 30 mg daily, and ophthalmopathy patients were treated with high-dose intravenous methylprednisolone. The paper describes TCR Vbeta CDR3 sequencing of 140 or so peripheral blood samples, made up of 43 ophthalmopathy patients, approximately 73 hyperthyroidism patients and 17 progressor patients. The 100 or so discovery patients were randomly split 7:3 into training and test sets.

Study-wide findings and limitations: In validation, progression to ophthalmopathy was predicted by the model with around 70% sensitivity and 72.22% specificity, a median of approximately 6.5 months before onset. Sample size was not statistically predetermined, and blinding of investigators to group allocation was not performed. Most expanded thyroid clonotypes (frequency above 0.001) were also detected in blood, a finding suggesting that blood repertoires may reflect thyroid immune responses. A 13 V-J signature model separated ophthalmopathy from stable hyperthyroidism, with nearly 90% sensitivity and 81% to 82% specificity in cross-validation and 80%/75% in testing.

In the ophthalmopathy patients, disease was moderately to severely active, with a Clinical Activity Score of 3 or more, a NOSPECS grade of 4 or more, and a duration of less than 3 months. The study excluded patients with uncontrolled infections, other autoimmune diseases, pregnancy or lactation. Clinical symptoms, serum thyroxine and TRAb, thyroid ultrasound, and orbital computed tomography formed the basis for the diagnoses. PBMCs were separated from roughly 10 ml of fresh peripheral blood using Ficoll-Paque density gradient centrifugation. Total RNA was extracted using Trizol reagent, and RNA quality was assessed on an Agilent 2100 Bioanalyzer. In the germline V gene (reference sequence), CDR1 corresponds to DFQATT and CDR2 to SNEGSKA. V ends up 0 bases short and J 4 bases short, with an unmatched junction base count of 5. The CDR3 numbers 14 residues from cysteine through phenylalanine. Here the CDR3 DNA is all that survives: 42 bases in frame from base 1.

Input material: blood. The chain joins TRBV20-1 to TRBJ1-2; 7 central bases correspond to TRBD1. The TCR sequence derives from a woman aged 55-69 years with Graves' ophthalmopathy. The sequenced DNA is TGCAGTGCTAGAGAGGACAGGCCCTCCTATGGCTACACCTTC. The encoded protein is CSAREDRPSYGYTF.